A selection of T cell receptor beta chains follows, all from one sample in a study of regulatory T cells in long-lasting Graves disease. TCRdb independently ran MiXCR on the multiplex PCR reads; one entry per CDR3 protein. The top ten hold around 30% of the sample, which has approximately 360,000 distinct CDR3 sequences, roughly 25% seen once. Source: peripheral blood mononuclear cells (PBMCs), taken when the disease was refractory, from a patient treated with antithyroid drugs. These receptors all stem from a woman aged 35 to 49 with Graves disease. Each CDR3 is given with its conserved first and last residue. Fields, in order: J gene, D gene, clone size, V gene, CDR3 DNA, CDR3 protein. A D gene is named only where the DNA matches it firmly. Clone size is stated in some rows and not others, as once, few, many or a class when expanded.

TRBJ1-1 . few TRBV30 TGTGCCTGGAGCCAGATGAACACTGAAGCTTTCTTT CAWSQMNTEAFF
TRBJ1-2 . . TRBV15 TGTGCCACCAGCCGGACTGGACAGCCAGGCTACACCTTC CATSRTGQPGYTF
TRBJ2-7 . many TRBV2 TGTGCCAGCAGTGATGACAGTGGCGTCGACGAGCAGTACTTC CASSDDSGVDEQYF
TRBJ2-3 TRBD1 . TRBV28 TGTGCCAGCAGACCGCCGCTCTTTTTCGGGACAGGGTCAGCAGATACGCAGTATTTT CASRPPLFFGTGSADTQYF
TRBJ2-5 . many TRBV7-6 TGTGCCAGCAGCTTAGTTATGTCAGGGCGGGAGACCCAGTACTTC CASSLVMSGRETQYF
TRBJ2-5 . . TRBV5-4 TGTGCCAGCAGCTCTGCAGGGAGGGGGGAAGAGACCCAGTACTTC CASSSAGRGEETQYF
TRBJ1-4 . many TRBV30 TGTGCCTGGAGTGTACACAGCACAACTAATGAAAAACTGTTTTTT CAWSVHSTTNEKLFF
TRBJ1-4 TRBD1 many TRBV13 TGTGCCAGCAGCTTGAGGGACAGGGCCGAAAAACTGTTTTTT CASSLRDRAEKLFF
TRBJ2-7 . few TRBV10-2 TGCGCCAGCAGATCGATCAGGGGCCCCTATAGCTACGAGCAGTACTTC CASRSIRGPYSYEQYF
TRBJ2-7 TRBD2 many TRBV20-1 TGCAGTGCTAGCTCGGCGGGAGTCAATGAGCAGTACTTC CSASSAGVNEQYF
TRBJ2-5 . few TRBV15 TGTGCCACCAGCAGAGGCAGAGGCCAAGAGACCCAGTACTTC CATSRGRGQETQYF
TRBJ1-2 TRBD1 . TRBV6-1 TGTGCCAGCAGAGGACAGGGGGCCTATTGCTACACCTTC CASRGQGAYCYTF
TRBJ2-7 . many TRBV29-1 TGCAGCGCCTGTGACAACTCCTACGAGCAGTACTTC CSACDNSYEQYF
TRBJ2-7 TRBD2 . TRBV7-2 TGTGCCAGCAGCCCCCCAAGGCTAGCGGCCTACGAGCAGTACTTC CASSPPRLAAYEQYF
TRBJ1-1 . many TRBV20-1 TGCAGTGCTAGCCTGAGTGGGGCTTTCTTT CSASLSGAFF
TRBJ2-2 TRBD2 many TRBV28 TGTGCCAGCACCCCCCTGGGGAGCGGGAGGCAACCATCGAACACCGGGGAGCTGTTTTTT CASTPLGSGRQPSNTGELFF
TRBJ2-5 . many TRBV6-1 TGTGCCAGCAGTCCACATCCCTCCGGCCAAGAGACCCAGTACTTC CASSPHPSGQETQYF
TRBJ1-2 TRBD1 few TRBV10-3 TGTGCCATCAGTACCTTACCCCCCGGGACAGGGAATGGCTACACCTTC CAISTLPPGTGNGYTF
TRBJ2-5 . many TRBV3-1 TGTGCCAGCAGCCAAGAAACCGGCGGGCAAGAGACCCAGTACTTC CASSQETGGQETQYF
TRBJ1-1 . many TRBV7-2 TGTGCCAGCAGCTTAGGACCCAGGCCGAACACTGAAGCTTTCTTT CASSLGPRPNTEAFF
TRBJ2-7 . . TRBV9 TGTGCCAGCAGCGTAGAGGGTCCCCCGCAGTACTTC CASSVEGPPQYF